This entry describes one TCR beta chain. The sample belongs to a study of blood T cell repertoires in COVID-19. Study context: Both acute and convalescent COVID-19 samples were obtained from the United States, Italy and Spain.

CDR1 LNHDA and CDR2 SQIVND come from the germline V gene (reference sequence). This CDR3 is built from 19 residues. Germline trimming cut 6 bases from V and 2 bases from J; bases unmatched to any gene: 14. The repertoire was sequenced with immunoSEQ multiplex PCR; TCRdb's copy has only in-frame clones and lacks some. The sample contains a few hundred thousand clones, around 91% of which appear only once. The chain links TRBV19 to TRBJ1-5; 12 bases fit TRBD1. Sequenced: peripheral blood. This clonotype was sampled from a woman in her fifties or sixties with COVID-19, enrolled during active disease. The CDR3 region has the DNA TGTGCCAGTAGCGCTCGGGGGACAGGGGGCGCATTGGGCAATCAGCCCCAGCATTTT. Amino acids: CASSARGTGGALGNQPQHF.